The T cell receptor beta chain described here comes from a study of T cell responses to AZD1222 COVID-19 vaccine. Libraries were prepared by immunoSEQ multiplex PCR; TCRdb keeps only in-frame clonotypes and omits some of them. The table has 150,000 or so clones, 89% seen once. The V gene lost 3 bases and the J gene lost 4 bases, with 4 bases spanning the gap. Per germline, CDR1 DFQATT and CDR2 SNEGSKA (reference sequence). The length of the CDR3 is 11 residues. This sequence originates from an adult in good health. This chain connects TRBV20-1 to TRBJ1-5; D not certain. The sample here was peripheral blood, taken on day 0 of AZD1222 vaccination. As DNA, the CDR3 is TGCAGTGCTAGCGGAAATCAGCCCCAGCATTTT. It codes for CSASGNQPQHF.